Listed below are T cell receptor beta chains from one sample, sequenced in a study of blood T cells in healthy people across ages. Using its own MiXCR run on the 5' RACE reads, TCRdb lists one record per CDR3 protein. The table has roughly 860,000 distinct CDR3 sequences, approximately 65% seen once; the top ten hold roughly 26%. Sequencing was done on a sample of blood. These receptors all come from a man aged 30-40 years in good health. Each CDR3 is given with its conserved first and last residue. D genes are given only for firm matches. Part of the rows lack a size; the others show once, few, many or a class for expanded clones.

size | J | D | V | DNA | CDR3
few | TRBJ2-3 | TRBD2 | TRBV3-1 | TGTGCCAGCAGCCAATTCGCTAGCGGAGATACGCAGTATTTT | CASSQFASGDTQYF
- | TRBJ2-4 | - | TRBV5-6 | TGTGCCAGCAGCTTCGGGGACATAAGCTCTTCGGCGCAGTACTTC | CASSFGDISSSAQYF
few | TRBJ2-5 | - | TRBV6-6 | TGTGCCAGCAGGGACGAAGAGACCCAGTACTTC | CASRDEETQYF
- | TRBJ1-2 | - | TRBV16 | TGTGCCAGCAGCCAATCCGGGCAGGCCCTCTATGGCTACACCTTC | CASSQSGQALYGYTF
once | TRBJ1-6 | - | TRBV7-9 | TGTGCCAGCAGCTTGGAAGGACGGCGCTATTCACCCCTCCACTTT | CASSLEGRRYSPLHF
- | TRBJ1-4 | - | TRBV25-1 | TGTGCCAGCAGATCCGCGAGAGCAACTAATGAAAAACTGTTTTTT | CASRSARATNEKLFF
- | TRBJ2-1 | - | TRBV2 | TGTGCCAGCAGTATCTTGAGGGGGGGATACAATGAGCAGTTCTTC | CASSILRGGYNEQFF
few | TRBJ2-3 | TRBD1 | TRBV7-9 | TGTGCCAGCAGAGCCACCGGGACAGGGCACACAGATACGCAGTATTTT | CASRATGTGHTDTQYF
- | TRBJ2-7 | TRBD2 | TRBV28 | TGTGCCAGCAGTTTACCTAGCGGGGGCTACGAGCAGTACTTC | CASSLPSGGYEQYF
- | TRBJ2-3 | - | TRBV10-3 | TGTGCCATCAGCCAGACAGGAAACCCGACAGATACGCAGTATTTT | CAISQTGNPTDTQYF
once | TRBJ2-3 | TRBD1 | TRBV29-1 | TGCAGCGTTGAAGATCCCAGGGGGACAGATACGCAGTATTTT | CSVEDPRGTDTQYF
few | TRBJ2-6 | - | TRBV4-3 | TGCGCCAGCAGCCAAGGAACATATAGCTCTGGGGCCAACGTCCTGACTTTC | CASSQGTYSSGANVLTF
- | TRBJ2-3 | - | TRBV29-1 | TGCAGCCCCGGGAAAGATACGCAGTATTTT | CSPGKDTQYF
- | TRBJ1-5 | TRBD1 | TRBV7-2 | TGTGCCAGCAGCCGTAGACAGGGCGGAAGCAATCAGCCCCAGCATTTT | CASSRRQGGSNQPQHF
- | TRBJ2-7 | TRBD1 | TRBV5-1 | TGCGCCAGCAGCTTCCCACAGGGGGGAAAATACGAGCAGTACTTC | CASSFPQGGKYEQYF
- | TRBJ1-2 | - | TRBV6-6 | TGTGCCAGCAGATTCGACTGGGCAGATGGCTACACCTTC | CASRFDWADGYTF
- | TRBJ2-7 | - | TRBV28 | TGTGCCAGCAGTCCAGGATTTTCCTACGAGCAGTACTTC | CASSPGFSYEQYF
- | TRBJ1-5 | TRBD1 | TRBV28 | TGTGCCAGCAGTGCCCTACCGGGACAGGGTTTCCCCCTGCCCCAGCATTTT | CASSALPGQGFPLPQHF
- | TRBJ2-1 | TRBD2 | TRBV10-3 | TGTGCCATCAGTGAAGGGCTAGCGGGACCGGGTAATGAGCAGTTCTTC | CAISEGLAGPGNEQFF
- | TRBJ2-2 | TRBD1 | TRBV4-3 | TGCGCCAGCAGCCATGTCAGACAGGGGAAGAGCGCCGGGGAGCTGTTTTTT | CASSHVRQGKSAGELFF
few | TRBJ2-7 | - | TRBV3-1 | TGCGCCAGCAGCCAAGGGGTAGGGGGCTACGAGCAGTACTTC | CASSQGVGGYEQYF
- | TRBJ2-4 | - | TRBV2 | TGTGCCAGCAGGCAGGGACTAGCCAAAAACATTCAGTACTTC | CASRQGLAKNIQYF
few | TRBJ2-3 | - | TRBV7-2 | TGTGCCAGCAGCTCTGGGACCGGCGGGGATACGCAGTATTTT | CASSSGTGGDTQYF
- | TRBJ2-6 | TRBD1 | TRBV7-2 | TGTGCCAGCAGCTCCCGACAGGGTCTAAGTGGGGCCAACGTCCTGACTTTC | CASSSRQGLSGANVLTF
- | TRBJ2-1 | TRBD1 | TRBV12-3/TRBV12-4 | TGTGCCAGCAGAGACAGGGGAAGCACCTACAATGAGCAGTTCTTC | CASRDRGSTYNEQFF
many | TRBJ1-2 | - | TRBV12-3/TRBV12-4 | TGTGCCAGCAGTTTAGACAGGGCGACCAACTATGGCTACACCTTC | CASSLDRATNYGYTF
- | TRBJ2-3 | - | TRBV12-3/TRBV12-4 | TGTGCCAGGGGTGCGCCAGATACGCAGTATTTT | CARGAPDTQYF
- | TRBJ2-7 | TRBD2 | TRBV5-6 | TGTGCCAGCAGAATAGCGGGGGCCTCCTACGAGCAGTACTTC | CASRIAGASYEQYF
once | TRBJ1-2 | - | TRBV29-1 | TGCAGCGTTAGGCAGGGTCAAACCTATGGCTACACCTTC | CSVRQGQTYGYTF
- | TRBJ1-2 | - | TRBV7-2 | TGTGCCAGCAGCTTGGAGGGGAGGGACGGCTACACCTTC | CASSLEGRDGYTF
- | TRBJ2-3 | TRBD2 | TRBV7-2 | TGTGCCAGCAGCTTAGTCGGCGGGGGTAGCACAGATACGCAGTATTTT | CASSLVGGGSTDTQYF
few | TRBJ2-7 | - | TRBV20-1 | TGCAGTGCACCTCTCCGGGCCTTCTCCTACGAGCAGTACTTC | CSAPLRAFSYEQYF
- | TRBJ1-1 | - | TRBV28 | TGTGCCAGCAGTGTACTCGCGGAGTCTGGAGCTTTCTTT | CASSVLAESGAFF
- | TRBJ2-4 | - | TRBV28 | TGTGCCAGCAGAGAACGGGGAGGACTCCGCGGAGGGGAGCAGTACTTC | CASRERGGLRGGEQYF
- | TRBJ2-5 | - | TRBV6-5 | TGTGCCAGCACCTCCCTTGAGACCCAGTACTTC | CASTSLETQYF
- | TRBJ2-7 | - | TRBV27 | TGTGCCAGCAGATCGACCGAGTTCTCCTACGAGCAGTACTTC | CASRSTEFSYEQYF
- | TRBJ2-3 | - | TRBV7-9 | TGTGCCAGCAGCCGGGACATTCTCACAGATACGCAGTATTTT | CASSRDILTDTQYF
- | TRBJ2-1 | TRBD1 | TRBV20-1 | TGCAGTGCTAGAGAGGACAGGGGGTATAGTGAGCAGTTCTTC | CSAREDRGYSEQFF
- | TRBJ2-4 | - | TRBV28 | TGTGCCAGCAGTCCGACCGAGGGGGTCATTCAGTACTTC | CASSPTEGVIQYF
few | TRBJ1-2 | - | TRBV12-3/TRBV12-4 | TGTGCCAGCAGTTTAGTACAGGGCTTAAACTATGGCTACACCTTC | CASSLVQGLNYGYTF
- | TRBJ2-2 | - | TRBV5-1 | TGCGCCAGCAGTTCACCTATCAGGAGTCACGGGGAGCTGTTTTTT | CASSSPIRSHGELFF
- | TRBJ2-5 | - | TRBV20-1 | TGCAGTGCTAGAGTACCTCAGATGGATGAGCAGTACTTC | CSARVPQMDEQYF
- | TRBJ2-1 | - | TRBV6-1 | TGTGCCAGCAGTGGGGCTCTCTATGAGCAGTTCTTC | CASSGALYEQFF
- | TRBJ2-1 | TRBD2 | TRBV25-1 | TGTGCCAGCAATGGGATAGCGGGGGGATTAAGCTCCTACAATGAGCAGTTCTTC | CASNGIAGGLSSYNEQFF
- | TRBJ2-5 | - | TRBV9 | TGTGCCAGCAGCCTTCGACCCGGCCAAGAGACCCAGTACTTC | CASSLRPGQETQYF
- | TRBJ2-7 | TRBD2 | TRBV7-6 | TGTGCCAGCAGCTTGGCACTAGCGGGTACCTACGAGCAGTACTTC | CASSLALAGTYEQYF
once | TRBJ1-4 | - | TRBV7-9 | TGTGCCAGCAGCTTAGAGAGATTCCTGACGGGTAACGAAAAACTGTTTTTT | CASSLERFLTGNEKLFF
- | TRBJ2-2 | TRBD2 | TRBV6-1 | TGTGCCAGCAGGCTAGCGGGGGAGAGCTCCGGGGAGCTGTTTTTT | CASRLAGESSGELFF
- | TRBJ2-7 | - | TRBV4-1 | TGCGCCAGCAGCCAAGTAAAGGGATCCTCCTACGAGCAGTACTTC | CASSQVKGSSYEQYF
- | TRBJ2-1 | - | TRBV7-2 | TGTGCCAGCAGCCCCAATTCTATAAATGAGCAGTTCTTC | CASSPNSINEQFF
few | TRBJ1-4 | - | TRBV4-3 | TGCGCCAGCAGCCAAGGGGGGCGGGGTGAAAAACTGTTTTTT | CASSQGGRGEKLFF
- | TRBJ2-5 | - | TRBV7-7 | TGTGCTAGCAGCCCTGGCTGGGCAGGGCAAGAGACCCAGTACTTC | CASSPGWAGQETQYF
- | TRBJ2-1 | - | TRBV27 | TGTGCCAGCACTATAAGGGGGGGCGTAGGCAATGAGCAGTTCTTC | CASTIRGGVGNEQFF
once | TRBJ1-2 | - | TRBV20-1 | TGCAGTGCTAGTGGAGGAAAAGACAAATCAAACTATGGCTACACCTTC | CSASGGKDKSNYGYTF
- | TRBJ2-1 | - | TRBV6-2/TRBV6-3 | TGTGCCACTGGGGATTCCTACAATGAGCAGTTCTTC | CATGDSYNEQFF